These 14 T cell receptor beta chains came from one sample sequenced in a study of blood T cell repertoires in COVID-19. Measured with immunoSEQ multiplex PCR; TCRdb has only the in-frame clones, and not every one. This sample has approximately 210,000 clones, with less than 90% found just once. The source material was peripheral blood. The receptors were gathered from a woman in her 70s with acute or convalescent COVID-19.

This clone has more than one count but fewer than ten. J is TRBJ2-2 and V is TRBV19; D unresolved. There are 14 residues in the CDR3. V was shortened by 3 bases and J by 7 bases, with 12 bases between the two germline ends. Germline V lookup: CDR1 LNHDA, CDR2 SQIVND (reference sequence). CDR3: CASSIPFTYGELFF. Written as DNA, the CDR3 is TGTGCCAGTAGTATTCCTTTTACCTACGGGGAGCTGTTTTTT.

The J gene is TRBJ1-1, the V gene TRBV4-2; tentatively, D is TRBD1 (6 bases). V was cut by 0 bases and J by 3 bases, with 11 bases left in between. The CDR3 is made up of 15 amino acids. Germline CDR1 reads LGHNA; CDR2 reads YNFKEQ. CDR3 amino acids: CASSQDEQGYTEAFF. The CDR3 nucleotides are TGTGCCAGCAGCCAAGATGAGCAGGGGTACACTGAAGCTTTCTTT.

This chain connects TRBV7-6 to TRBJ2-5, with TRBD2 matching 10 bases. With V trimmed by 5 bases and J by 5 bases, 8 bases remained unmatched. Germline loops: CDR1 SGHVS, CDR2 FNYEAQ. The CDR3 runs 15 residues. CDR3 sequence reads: CASSPLAGGSETQYF. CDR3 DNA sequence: TGTGCCAGCAGCCCATTAGCGGGAGGCTCGGAGACCCAGTACTTC. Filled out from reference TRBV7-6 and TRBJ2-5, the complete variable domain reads GAGVSQSPRYKVTKRGQDVALRCDPISGHVSLYWYRQALGQGPEFLTYFNYEAQQDKSGLPNDRFSAERPEGSISTLTIQRTEQRDSAMYRCASSPLAGGSETQYFGPGTRLLVL.

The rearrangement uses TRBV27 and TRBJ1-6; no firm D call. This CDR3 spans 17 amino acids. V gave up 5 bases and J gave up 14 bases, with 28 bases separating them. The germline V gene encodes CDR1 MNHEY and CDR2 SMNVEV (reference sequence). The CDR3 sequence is CASSVDPPTGLIRSLHF. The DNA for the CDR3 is TGTGCCAGCAGTGTAGACCCACCGACGGGATTAATTCGATCCCTCCACTTT.

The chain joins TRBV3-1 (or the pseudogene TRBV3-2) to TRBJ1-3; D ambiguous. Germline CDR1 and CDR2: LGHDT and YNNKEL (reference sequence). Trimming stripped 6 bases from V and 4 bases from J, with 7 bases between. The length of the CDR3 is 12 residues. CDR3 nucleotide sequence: TGTGCCAGCAGTTCCTTGGGAAACACCATATATTTT. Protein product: CASSSLGNTIYF.

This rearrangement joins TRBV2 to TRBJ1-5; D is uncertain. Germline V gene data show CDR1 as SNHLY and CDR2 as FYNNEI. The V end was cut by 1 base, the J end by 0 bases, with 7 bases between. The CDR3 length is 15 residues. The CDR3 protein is CASSEGQYSNQPQHF. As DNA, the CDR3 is TGTGCCAGCAGTGAAGGACAATATAGCAATCAGCCCCAGCATTTT.

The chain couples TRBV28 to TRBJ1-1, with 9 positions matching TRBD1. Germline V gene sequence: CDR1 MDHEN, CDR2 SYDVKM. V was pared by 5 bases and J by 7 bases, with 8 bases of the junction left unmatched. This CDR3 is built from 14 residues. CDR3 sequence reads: CASSRGTGTYEAFF. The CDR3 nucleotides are TGTGCCAGCAGTCGTGGGACAGGGACTTATGAAGCTTTCTTT.

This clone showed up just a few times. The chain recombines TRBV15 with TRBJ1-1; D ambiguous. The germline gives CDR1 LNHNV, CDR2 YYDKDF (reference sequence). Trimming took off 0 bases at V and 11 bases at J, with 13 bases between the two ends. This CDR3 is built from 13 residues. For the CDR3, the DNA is TGTGCCACCAGCAGAGATGGGCAATATGGGGCTTTCTTT. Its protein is CATSRDGQYGAFF. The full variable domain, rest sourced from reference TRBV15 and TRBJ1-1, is DAMVIQNPRYQVTQFGKPVTLSCSQTLNHNVMYWYQQKSSQAPKLLFHYYDKDFNNEADTPDNFQSRRPNTSFCFLDIRSPGLGDTAMYLCATSRDGQYGAFFGQGTRLTVV.

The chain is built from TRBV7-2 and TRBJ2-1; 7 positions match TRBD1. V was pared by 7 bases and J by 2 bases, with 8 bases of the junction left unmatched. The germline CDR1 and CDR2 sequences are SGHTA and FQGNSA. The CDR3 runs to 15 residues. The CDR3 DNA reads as TGTGCCAGCATCCTCACTAGGGGGCCCTACAATGAGCAGTTCTTC. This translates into CASILTRGPYNEQFF.

CDR3 sequence (DNA): TGTGCCAGCAGCCAAGCAGGTGCCGCCTACGAGCAGTACTTC. This translates into CASSQAGAAYEQYF. The chain couples TRBV14 to TRBJ2-7, with D uncertain. The germline CDR1 and CDR2 sequences are SGHDN and FVKESK. With 1 base removed from V and 2 bases from J, the gap between germline ends came to 9 bases. The CDR3 sequence is 14 residues long.

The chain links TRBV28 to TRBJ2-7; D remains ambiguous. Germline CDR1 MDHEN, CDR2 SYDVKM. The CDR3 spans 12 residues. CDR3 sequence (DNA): TGTGCGAGCCAAGTGGCCACCTACGAGCAGTACTTC. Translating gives CASQVATYEQYF. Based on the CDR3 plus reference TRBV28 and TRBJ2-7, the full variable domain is DVKVTQSSRYLVKRTGEKVFLECVQDMDHENMFWYRQDPGLGLRLIYFSYDVKMKEKGDIPEGYSVSREKKERFSLILESASTNQTSMYLCASQVATYEQYFGPGTRLTVT.

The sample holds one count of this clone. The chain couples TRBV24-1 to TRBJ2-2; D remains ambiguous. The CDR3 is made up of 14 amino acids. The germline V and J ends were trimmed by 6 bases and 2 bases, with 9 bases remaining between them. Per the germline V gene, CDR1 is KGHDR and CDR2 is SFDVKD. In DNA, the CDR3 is TGTGCCACCAGTCGAGAAATCAACACCGGGGAGCTGTTTTTT. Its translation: CATSREINTGELFF.

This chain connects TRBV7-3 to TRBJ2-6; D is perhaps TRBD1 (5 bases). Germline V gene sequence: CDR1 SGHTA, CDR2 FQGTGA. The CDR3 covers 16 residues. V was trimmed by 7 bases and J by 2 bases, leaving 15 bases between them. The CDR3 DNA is TGTGCCAGCACCCTTACAGGAACCACTGGGGCCAACGTCCTGACTTTC. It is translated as CASTLTGTTGANVLTF.

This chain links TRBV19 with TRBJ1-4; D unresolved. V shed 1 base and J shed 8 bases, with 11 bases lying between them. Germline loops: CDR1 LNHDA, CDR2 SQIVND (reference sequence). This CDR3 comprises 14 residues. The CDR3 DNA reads TGTGCCAGTAGTATAGGCCCTAAGTCCGAAAAACTGTTTTTT. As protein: CASSIGPKSEKLFF.